This T cell receptor (beta chain) comes out of a study of T cell responses to AZD1222 COVID-19 vaccine. Using immunoSEQ multiplex PCR, the repertoire was profiled, and TCRdb retains in-frame clones only, with some absent. The data show about 94,000 clones, approximately 90% seen once. A note on this clone: The antigen is unknown.

Findings of the study overall: The reported proportion of spike-specific TCRs targeting unmutated variant regions was nearly half. Baseline antibody screening turned up just six or seven seropositive AZD1222 recipients. Donors, mostly white British, included more females; clonal diversity was possibly underestimated.

The ends were cut back, 0 bases at V and 7 bases at J, with 19 bases in the middle. Germline V gene lookup returns CDR1 SGDLS and CDR2 YYNGEE. The CDR3 runs to 17 residues. The sequence was collected from an adult in good health. The material was peripheral blood, obtained on day 0 of AZD1222 vaccination. This chain links TRBV9 with TRBJ2-2; tentative D call: TRBD1 (6 bases). The DNA of the CDR3 is TGTGCCAGCAGCGTAGCTCCGGTAGGGGGAACGGGCGGGGAGCTGTTTTTT. This gives the protein CASSVAPVGGTGGELFF. Full variable domain (remainder filled in from reference TRBV9 and TRBJ2-2): DSGVTQTPKHLITATGQRVTLRCSPRSGDLSVYWYQQSLDQGLQFLIQYYNGEERAKGNILERFSAQQFPDLHSELNLSSLELGDSALYFCASSVAPVGGTGGELFFGEGSRLTVL.